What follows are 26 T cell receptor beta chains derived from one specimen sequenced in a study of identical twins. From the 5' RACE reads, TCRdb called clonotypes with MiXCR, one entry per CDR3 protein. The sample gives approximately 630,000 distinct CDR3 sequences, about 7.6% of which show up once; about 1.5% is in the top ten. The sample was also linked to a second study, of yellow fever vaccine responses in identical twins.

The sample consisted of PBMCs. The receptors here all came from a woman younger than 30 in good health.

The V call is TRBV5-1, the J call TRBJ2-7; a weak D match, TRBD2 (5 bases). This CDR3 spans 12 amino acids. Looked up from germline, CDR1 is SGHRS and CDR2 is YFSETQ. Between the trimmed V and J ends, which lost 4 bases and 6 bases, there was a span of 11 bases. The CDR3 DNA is TGCGCCAGCAGCCCCCCGGGGATCGAGCAGTACTTC. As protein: CASSPPGIEQYF.

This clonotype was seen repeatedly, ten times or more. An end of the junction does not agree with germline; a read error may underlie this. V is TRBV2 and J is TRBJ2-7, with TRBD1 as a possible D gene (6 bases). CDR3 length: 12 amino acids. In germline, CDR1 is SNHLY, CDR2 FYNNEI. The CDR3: CASSGQSYEQYF. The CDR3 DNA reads TGCGCCAGCAGTGGACAGTCCTACGAGCAGTACTTC.

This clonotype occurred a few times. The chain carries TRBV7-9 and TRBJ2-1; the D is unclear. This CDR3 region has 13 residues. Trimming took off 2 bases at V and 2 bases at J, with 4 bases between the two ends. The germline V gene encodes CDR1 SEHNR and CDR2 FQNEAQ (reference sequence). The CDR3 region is CASSLLAYNEQFF. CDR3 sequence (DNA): TGTGCCAGCAGCTTACTAGCCTACAATGAGCAGTTCTTC.

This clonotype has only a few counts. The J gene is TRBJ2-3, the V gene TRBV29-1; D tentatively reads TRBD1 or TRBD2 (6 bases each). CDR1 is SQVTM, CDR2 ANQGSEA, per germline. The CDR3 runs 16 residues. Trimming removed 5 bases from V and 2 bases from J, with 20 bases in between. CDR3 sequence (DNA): TGCAGCGTTACGAGTTTTAGGGGGGCCAACACAGATACGCAGTATTTT. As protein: CSVTSFRGANTDTQYF.

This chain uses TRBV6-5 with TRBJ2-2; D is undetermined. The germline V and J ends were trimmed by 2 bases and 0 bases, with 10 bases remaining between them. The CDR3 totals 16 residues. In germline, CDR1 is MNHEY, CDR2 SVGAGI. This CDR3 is CASSYRTEPNTGELFF. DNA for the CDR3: TGTGCCAGCAGTTACCGAACAGAGCCGAACACCGGGGAGCTGTTTTTT.

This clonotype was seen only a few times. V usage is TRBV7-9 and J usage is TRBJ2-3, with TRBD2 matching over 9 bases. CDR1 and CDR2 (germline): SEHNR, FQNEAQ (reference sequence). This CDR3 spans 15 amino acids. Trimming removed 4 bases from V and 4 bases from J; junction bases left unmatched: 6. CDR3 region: CASSWGLAMADTQYF. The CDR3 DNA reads TGTGCCAGCAGCTGGGGACTAGCTATGGCAGATACGCAGTATTTT. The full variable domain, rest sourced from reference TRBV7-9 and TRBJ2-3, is DTGVSQNPRHKITKRGQNVTFRCDPISEHNRLYWYRQTLGQGPEFLTYFQNEAQLEKSRLLSDRFSAERPKGSFSTLEIQRTEQGDSAMYLCASSWGLAMADTQYFGPGTRLTVL.

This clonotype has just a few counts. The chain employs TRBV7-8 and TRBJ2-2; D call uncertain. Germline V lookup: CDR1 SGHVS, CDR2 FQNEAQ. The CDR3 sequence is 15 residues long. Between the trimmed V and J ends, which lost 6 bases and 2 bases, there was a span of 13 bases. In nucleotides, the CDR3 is TGTGCCAGCAGTTTTACAGCCTTCAACACCGGGGAGCTGTTTTTT. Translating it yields CASSFTAFNTGELFF.

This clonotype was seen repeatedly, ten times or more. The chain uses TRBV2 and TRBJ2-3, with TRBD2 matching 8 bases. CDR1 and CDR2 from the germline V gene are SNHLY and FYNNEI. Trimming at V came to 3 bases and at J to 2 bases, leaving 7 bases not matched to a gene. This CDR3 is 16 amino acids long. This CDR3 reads CASSDELAVFTDTQYF. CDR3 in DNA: TGTGCCAGCAGTGACGAACTAGCGGTGTTCACAGATACGCAGTATTTT.

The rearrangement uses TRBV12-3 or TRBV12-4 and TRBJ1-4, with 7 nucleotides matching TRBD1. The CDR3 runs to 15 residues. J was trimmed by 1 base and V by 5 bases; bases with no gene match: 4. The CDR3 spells CASSEQGLTNEKLFF. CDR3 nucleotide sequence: TGTGCCAGCAGTGAACAGGGGTTAACTAATGAAAAACTGTTTTTT.

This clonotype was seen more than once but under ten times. The CDR3 loop is CSAGVNEQFF. The CDR3, as DNA: TGCAGTGCGGGAGTCAATGAGCAGTTCTTC. The rearrangement uses TRBV29-1 and TRBJ2-1; 7 nucleotides match TRBD2. Germline CDR1 and CDR2: SQVTM and ANQGSEA. This CDR3 contains 10 residues.

CDR3 sequence (DNA): TGTGCCAGCAGTTCCCGGGTGGGGGGACTCTCCTACGAGCAGTACTTC. Its translation: CASSSRVGGLSYEQYF. The rearrangement links TRBV12-3 or TRBV12-4 to TRBJ2-7; weak D call: TRBD2 (6 bases). This CDR3 has 16 amino acids. Trimming removed 4 bases from V and 0 bases from J, with 16 bases in between.

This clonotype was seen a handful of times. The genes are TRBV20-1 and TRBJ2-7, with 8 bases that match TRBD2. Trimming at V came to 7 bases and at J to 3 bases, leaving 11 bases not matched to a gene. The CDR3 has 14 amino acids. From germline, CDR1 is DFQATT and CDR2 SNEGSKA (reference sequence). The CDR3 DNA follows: TGCAGTGTCAGAGGGCAGCGGGAGAACTACGAGCAGTACTTC. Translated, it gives CSVRGQRENYEQYF.

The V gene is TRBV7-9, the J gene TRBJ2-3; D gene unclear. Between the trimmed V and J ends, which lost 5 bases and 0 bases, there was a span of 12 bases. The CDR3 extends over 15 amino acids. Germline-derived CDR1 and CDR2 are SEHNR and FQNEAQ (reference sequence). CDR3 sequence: CASSPPMSSTDTQYF. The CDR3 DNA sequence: TGTGCCAGCAGCCCCCCGATGTCTAGCACAGATACGCAGTATTTT.

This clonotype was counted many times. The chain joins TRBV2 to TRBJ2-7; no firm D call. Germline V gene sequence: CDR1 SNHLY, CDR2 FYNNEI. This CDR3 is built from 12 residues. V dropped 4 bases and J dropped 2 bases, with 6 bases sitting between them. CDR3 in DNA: TGTGCCAGCAGTGGTGGGACCTACGAGCAGTACTTC. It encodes CASSGGTYEQYF.

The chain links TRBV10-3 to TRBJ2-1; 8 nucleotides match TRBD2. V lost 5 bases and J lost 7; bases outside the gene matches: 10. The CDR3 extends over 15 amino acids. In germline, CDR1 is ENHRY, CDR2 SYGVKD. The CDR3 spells CAISSGGASWNEQFF. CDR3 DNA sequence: TGTGCCATCAGTTCCGGGGGGGCATCCTGGAATGAGCAGTTCTTC.

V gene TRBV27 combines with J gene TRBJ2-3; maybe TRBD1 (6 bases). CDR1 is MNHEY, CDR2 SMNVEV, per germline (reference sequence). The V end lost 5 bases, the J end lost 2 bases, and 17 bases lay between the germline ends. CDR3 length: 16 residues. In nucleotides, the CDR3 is TGTGCCAGCAGTAGATACAGGGTGCCCTACACAGATACGCAGTATTTT. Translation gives CASSRYRVPYTDTQYF.

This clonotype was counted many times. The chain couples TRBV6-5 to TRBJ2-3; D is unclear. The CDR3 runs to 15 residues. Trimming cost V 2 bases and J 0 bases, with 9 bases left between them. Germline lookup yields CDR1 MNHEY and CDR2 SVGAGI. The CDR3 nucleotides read TGTGCCAGCAGTTACAGCCTAGGCAGCACAGATACGCAGTATTTT. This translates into CASSYSLGSTDTQYF.

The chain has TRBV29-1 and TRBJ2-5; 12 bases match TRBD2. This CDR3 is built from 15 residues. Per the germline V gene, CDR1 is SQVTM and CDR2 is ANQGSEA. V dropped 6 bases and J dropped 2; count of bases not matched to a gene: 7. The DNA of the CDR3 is TGCAGCGTCGAGACTAGCGGGAGCCTTCAAGAGACCCAGTACTTC. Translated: CSVETSGSLQETQYF.

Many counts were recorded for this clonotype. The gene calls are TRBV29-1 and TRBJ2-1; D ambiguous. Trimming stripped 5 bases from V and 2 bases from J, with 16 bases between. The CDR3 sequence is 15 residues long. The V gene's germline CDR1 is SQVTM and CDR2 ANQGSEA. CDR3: CSVCSPRLPYNEQFF. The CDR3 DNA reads TGCAGCGTTTGCAGCCCCCGGCTCCCCTACAATGAGCAGTTCTTC.

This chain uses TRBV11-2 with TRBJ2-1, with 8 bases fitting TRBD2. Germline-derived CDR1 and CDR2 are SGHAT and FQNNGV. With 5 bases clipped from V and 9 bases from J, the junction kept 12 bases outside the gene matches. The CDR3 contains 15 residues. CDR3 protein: CASSHEGLGVVEQFF. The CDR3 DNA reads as TGTGCCAGCAGCCATGAGGGACTAGGAGTGGTTGAGCAGTTCTTC.

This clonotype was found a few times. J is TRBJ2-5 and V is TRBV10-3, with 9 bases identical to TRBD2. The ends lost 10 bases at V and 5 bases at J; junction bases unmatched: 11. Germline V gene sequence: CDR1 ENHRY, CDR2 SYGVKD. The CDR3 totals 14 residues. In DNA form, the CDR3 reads TGTGCCACCCTCCCTAGCGGGATTTCGGAGACCCAGTACTTC. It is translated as CATLPSGISETQYF.

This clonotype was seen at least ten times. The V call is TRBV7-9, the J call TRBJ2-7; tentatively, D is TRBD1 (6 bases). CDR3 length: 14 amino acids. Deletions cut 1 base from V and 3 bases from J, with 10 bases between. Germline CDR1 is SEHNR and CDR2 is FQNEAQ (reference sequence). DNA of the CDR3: TGTGCCAGCAGCTTAGGGCTAGGGGGCTACGAGCAGTACTTC. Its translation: CASSLGLGGYEQYF.

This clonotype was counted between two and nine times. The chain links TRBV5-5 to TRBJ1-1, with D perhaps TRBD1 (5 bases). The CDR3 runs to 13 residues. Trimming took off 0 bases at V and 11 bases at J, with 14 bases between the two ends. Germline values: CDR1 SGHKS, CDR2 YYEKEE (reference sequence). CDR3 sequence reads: CASSLGGGEPAFF. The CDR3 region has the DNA TGTGCCAGCAGCTTGGGGGGCGGGGAGCCGGCTTTCTTT.

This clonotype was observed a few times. The CDR3 is CASSEIGASYEQYV. As DNA, the CDR3 is TGCGCCAGCAGTGAGATTGGTGCGTCCTACGAGCAGTACGTC. The rearrangement links TRBV10-1 to TRBJ2-7; D is ambiguous. Trimming removed 2 bases at V and 1 base at J, with 9 bases between. CDR3 length: 14 amino acids. Germline CDR1 reads WNHNN; CDR2 reads SYGVQD (reference sequence).

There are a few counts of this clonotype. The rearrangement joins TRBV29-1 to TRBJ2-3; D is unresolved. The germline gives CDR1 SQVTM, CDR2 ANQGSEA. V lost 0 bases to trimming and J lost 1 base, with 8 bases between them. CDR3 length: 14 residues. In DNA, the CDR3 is TGCAGCGTTGAAGATCCAACAGGCACAGATACGCAGTATTTT. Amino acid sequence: CSVEDPTGTDTQYF.

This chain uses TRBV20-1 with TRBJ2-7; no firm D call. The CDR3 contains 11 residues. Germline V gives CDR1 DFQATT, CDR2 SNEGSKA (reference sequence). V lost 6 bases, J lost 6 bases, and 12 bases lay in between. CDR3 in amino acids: CSAKGDFEQYV. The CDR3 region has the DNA TGCAGTGCCAAAGGAGATTTCGAGCAGTACGTC.